These T cell receptor beta chains were read from a single sample in a study of blood T cell repertoires in COVID-19. TCRdb's copy holds only in-frame clones and misses some; the assay was immunoSEQ multiplex PCR. Among about 140,000 clones, 88% were seen once, and the ten largest hold around 28%. Sequenced input: peripheral blood. These receptors all stem from a human donor in a cohort sampled during active COVID-19. Each CDR3 is given with its conserved first and last residue. The order of the fields is J gene, V gene, D gene, clone size, CDR3 DNA, CDR3 protein. The D gene is left open where the match is weak. Clone size, where shown, is once, few, many, or a class for clones that have expanded.

>TRBJ2-7|TRBV18|TRBD2|NA
TGTGCCAGCTCGCCTACGGGGGGGGACTCCTACGAGCAGTACTTC
CASSPTGGDSYEQYF
>TRBJ2-1|TRBV7-9|TRBD1|NA
TGTGCCAGCAGCCCGCCGGGACAGAAAAACTACAATGAGCAGTTCTTC
CASSPPGQKNYNEQFF
>TRBJ2-2|TRBV18|TRBD1|NA
TGTGCCAGCTCACATAGACAGGGTGACACCGGGGAGCTGTTTTTT
CASSHRQGDTGELFF
>TRBJ1-1|TRBV7-9|NA|NA
TGTGCCAGCAGCTTTGACTCGGACACTGAAGCTTTCTTT
CASSFDSDTEAFF
>TRBJ1-6|TRBV18|TRBD1|NA
TGTGCCAGCTCGCGGGACAGGGATTCACCCCTCCACTTT
CASSRDRDSPLHF
>TRBJ2-3|TRBV7-9|TRBD2|NA
TGTGCCAGCAGCTCCGAGACTAGCGGGGCCACAGATACGCAGTATTTT
CASSSETSGATDTQYF
>TRBJ1-2|TRBV25-1|TRBD1|NA
TGTGCCAGCAGTGAATTCCCCGGGACAGGCTTCTATGGCTACACCTTC
CASSEFPGTGFYGYTF
>TRBJ1-5|TRBV6-5|NA|once
TGTGCCAGCAGGCAGAACCTCAATCAGCCCCAGCATTTT
CASRQNLNQPQHF
>TRBJ1-1|TRBV9|TRBD1|NA
TGTGCCAGCAGCCCTGGACAGGGGAGGGAGACTGAAGCTTTCTTT
CASSPGQGRETEAFF
>TRBJ1-5|TRBV2|NA|NA
TGTGCCAGCAGGCAGGGGAGCCAGCCCCAGCATTTT
CASRQGSQPQHF
>TRBJ2-2|TRBV5-1|NA|once
TGCGCCAGCAGCTTGGTCAGGACGAACACCGGGGAGCTGTTTTTT
CASSLVRTNTGELFF
>TRBJ2-1|TRBV5-1|NA|once
TGCGCCAGCAGCTTGGAGAGCTCCTACAATGAGCAGTTCTTC
CASSLESSYNEQFF
>TRBJ2-7|TRBV7-9|NA|NA
TGTGCCAGCAGCCCAACTACCTACGAGCAGTACTTC
CASSPTTYEQYF
>TRBJ2-5|TRBV15|TRBD1|NA
TGTGCCACCAGCAGAGACACGGGACAGGGCAGGGGGACCCAGTACTTC
CATSRDTGQGRGTQYF
>TRBJ2-1|TRBV11-3|TRBD2|NA
TGTGCCAGCAGCGCCCGGCGGGGGGAACCCTACAATGAGCAGTTCTTC
CASSARRGEPYNEQFF
>TRBJ2-2|TRBV24-1|NA|NA
TGTGCCACCAGTGATCCCCGGGAGAACACCGGGGAGCTGTTTTTT
CATSDPRENTGELFF
>TRBJ1-1|TRBV27|TRBD1|NA
TGTGCCAGCAACACAGGGGGGGGAAACACTGAAGCTTTCTTT
CASNTGGGNTEAFF
>TRBJ2-3|TRBV3-1/TRBV3-2|TRBD2|NA
TGTGCCAGCAGTCACCGGGGGGGCCTCCCAGATACGCAGTATTTT
CASSHRGGLPDTQYF
>TRBJ1-6|TRBV6-5|NA|NA
TGTGCCAGCAGTTACTCGGTGACAGGCAATTCACCCCTCCACTTT
CASSYSVTGNSPLHF
>TRBJ1-3|TRBV4-3|TRBD1|NA
TGCGCCAGCAGCCAATTCCGACAGGGGTTTCGTGGAAACACCATATATTTT
CASSQFRQGFRGNTIYF
>TRBJ2-7|TRBV27|NA|NA
TGTGCCAGCAGTTTGGTGGCTAGAACCACCTACGAGCAGTACTTC
CASSLVARTTYEQYF
>TRBJ1-2|TRBV7-6|NA|NA
TGTGCCAGCAGCCCTACGCGCAATGGCTACACCTTC
CASSPTRNGYTF
>TRBJ2-7|TRBV20-1|NA|NA
TGCAGTGCTCTGCAGGGGAACGAGCAGTACTTC
CSALQGNEQYF
>TRBJ2-4|TRBV4-2|TRBD2|NA
TGTGCCAGCAGCCAACTTGGAGCGGGGAGCCAAAACATTCAGTACTTC
CASSQLGAGSQNIQYF
>TRBJ1-2|TRBV13|TRBD1|NA
TGTGCCAGCAGCCTAACAGGGGGGCGGGATGGCTACACCTTC
CASSLTGGRDGYTF
>TRBJ1-1|TRBV7-2|TRBD1|NA
TGTGCCAGCAGCCGGGACAGGAACACTGAAGCTTTCTTT
CASSRDRNTEAFF
>TRBJ1-2|TRBV2|NA|once
TGTGCCAGCGGAAACAGCTATGGCTACACCTTC
CASGNSYGYTF
>TRBJ1-4|TRBV15|NA|NA
TGTGCCACCAGCAGAGAGGGCCTCCACGGATCAGAAAAACTGTTTTTT
CATSREGLHGSEKLFF
>TRBJ2-7|TRBV14|NA|NA
TGTGCCAGCAGCCAAATAGGCCAGGGTCCGAGCGAGCAGTACTTC
CASSQIGQGPSEQYF
>TRBJ1-2|TRBV6-2/TRBV6-3|NA|once
TGTGCCAGCAGCTCGGACAGTTTCTATGGCTACACCTTC
CASSSDSFYGYTF
>TRBJ1-2|TRBV30|TRBD1|once
TGTGCCTGGAGTGCGTCGGGACAGACTAACTATGGCTACACCTTC
CAWSASGQTNYGYTF
>TRBJ1-1|TRBV5-1|NA|NA
TGCGCCAGCACTTCGGGGGGCATGAACACTGAAGCTTTCTTT
CASTSGGMNTEAFF
>TRBJ1-5|TRBV15|NA|NA
TGTGCCACCAGCAGTGATGGAGGGGATCAGCCCCAGCATTTT
CATSSDGGDQPQHF
>TRBJ1-5|TRBV18|NA|NA
TGTGCCAGCTCACCAGGGAGGGGCCGCAATCAGCCCCAGCATTTT
CASSPGRGRNQPQHF
>TRBJ1-3|TRBV10-3|TRBD1|few
TGTGCCATCAGTAGGGACAGGGGGCTAACTGGAAACACCATATATTTT
CAISRDRGLTGNTIYF
>TRBJ1-3|TRBV4-2|NA|NA
TGTGCCAGCAGCCCAGCCGGGGGTGGCGCTGGAAACACCATATATTTT
CASSPAGGGAGNTIYF
>TRBJ1-2|TRBV10-3|TRBD1|NA
TGTGCCATCAGTGAGTTCACCCCCGGGACAGGGAAAGGCTACACCTTC
CAISEFTPGTGKGYTF
>TRBJ1-3|TRBV7-8|NA|NA
TGTGCCAGCAGCTTACAGCCCAGGTCTGGAAACACCATATATTTT
CASSLQPRSGNTIYF
>TRBJ1-3|TRBV7-8|TRBD1|NA
TGTGCCAGCAGCTTAGGGTCAGGGGGAGGAAACACCATATATTTT
CASSLGSGGGNTIYF
>TRBJ2-5|TRBV9|NA|NA
TGTGCCAGCAGCCTTGAAGGGCAGGGGGGAGAGACCCAGTACTTC
CASSLEGQGGETQYF
>TRBJ2-7|TRBV6-5|TRBD2|NA
TGTGCCAGTCCCTCTCCGGGGGGTTCCTACGAGCAGTACTTC
CASPSPGGSYEQYF
>TRBJ2-1|TRBV6-5|TRBD2|NA
TGTGCCAGCAGGAGGAGCGGGGGGCGCTACAATGAGCAGTTCTTC
CASRRSGGRYNEQFF
>TRBJ2-3|TRBV24-1|NA|NA
TGTGCCACCAGCCAGCAGGGGAGAAGCACAGATACGCAGTATTTT
CATSQQGRSTDTQYF
>TRBJ2-2|TRBV29-1|TRBD2|NA
TGCAGCGTACCCAGGACTAGCGGGGGGACCTACACCGGGGAGCTGTTTTTT
CSVPRTSGGTYTGELFF
>TRBJ2-3|TRBV19|NA|NA
TGTGCCAGTAGGGGCAGGTCCACAGATACGCAGTATTTT
CASRGRSTDTQYF
>TRBJ2-4|TRBV12-3/TRBV12-4|TRBD2|NA
TGTGCCAGCAGCACAAATAACGGGAGGGAAAAGAACTTC
CASSTNNGREKNF